Following are 6 T cell receptor beta chains from one sample sequenced in a study of blood T cell repertoires in COVID-19. Here immunoSEQ multiplex PCR was the method, and the copy in TCRdb shows in-frame clones only, minus some. In the table there are approximately 190,000 clones, roughly four fifths of which are singletons. Sequenced material: peripheral blood. The receptors originated from a middle-aged woman with acute or convalescent COVID-19.

This clone was recorded only once. This sequence joins TRBV4-2 and TRBJ2-1; TRBD2 aligns across 8 bases. With V trimmed by 4 bases and J by 8 bases, 13 bases remained unmatched. The CDR3 contains 16 residues. CDR1 LGHNA and CDR2 YNFKEQ come from the germline V gene. The CDR3 spells CASSPGMAAGVHEQFF. The CDR3 DNA reads as TGTGCCAGCAGCCCCGGGATGGCAGCGGGAGTCCATGAGCAGTTCTTC.

The chain recombines TRBV5-1 with TRBJ2-5; the match to TRBD1 covers 8 bases. The V and J ends lost 6 bases and 5 bases, in that order; junction bases with no gene match: 15. CDR3 length: 16 amino acids. In germline, CDR1 is SGHRS, CDR2 YFSETQ. CDR3 sequence: CASNQAGQGALETQYF. The CDR3 coding sequence is TGCGCCAGCAACCAAGCTGGCCAGGGGGCTTTGGAGACCCAGTACTTC.

In nucleotides, the CDR3 is TGTGCCAGCAGCCTACAGGTAAACACTGAAGCTTTCTTT. Translation gives CASSLQVNTEAFF. The chain joins TRBV6-5 to TRBJ1-1; possibly TRBD1 for D (5 bases). V lost 6 bases to trimming and J lost 2 bases, with 10 bases between them. The CDR3 runs to 13 residues. Germline lookup yields CDR1 MNHEY and CDR2 SVGAGI.

This sequence joins TRBV10-3 and TRBJ2-2, with 10 positions matching TRBD2. Trimming at V came to 10 bases and at J to 6 bases, leaving 14 bases not matched to a gene. Germline values: CDR1 ENHRY, CDR2 SYGVKD. The CDR3 has 16 amino acids. CDR3 in DNA: TGTGCCACCCTAGCGGGAGTTGGCTGGGGGGCCGGGGAGCTGTTTTTT. Translation: CATLAGVGWGAGELFF.

This clone has just one count. The J gene is TRBJ2-7, the V gene TRBV21-1; no DNA check was done on the table's D call, TRBD2. TRBV21-1 is noted as a pseudogene. The CDR3 has 15 amino acids. CDR3 sequence: CASILGLAELKRQYF. In nucleotides, the CDR3 is TGTGCCAGCATCCTCGGACTAGCGGAACTTAAAAGGCAGTACTTC.

In regard to this clone: Within the sample, other DNA sequences also encode this same CDR3. This chain joins TRBV24-1 and TRBJ1-2; D uncertain. The V and J ends lost 4 bases and 2 bases respectively, with 4 bases between them. The germline V gene has CDR1 KGHDR and CDR2 SFDVKD. This CDR3 has 12 amino acids. The CDR3 DNA reads TGTGCCACCAGTGACAGAAACTATGGCTACACCTTC. Protein sequence: CATSDRNYGYTF.